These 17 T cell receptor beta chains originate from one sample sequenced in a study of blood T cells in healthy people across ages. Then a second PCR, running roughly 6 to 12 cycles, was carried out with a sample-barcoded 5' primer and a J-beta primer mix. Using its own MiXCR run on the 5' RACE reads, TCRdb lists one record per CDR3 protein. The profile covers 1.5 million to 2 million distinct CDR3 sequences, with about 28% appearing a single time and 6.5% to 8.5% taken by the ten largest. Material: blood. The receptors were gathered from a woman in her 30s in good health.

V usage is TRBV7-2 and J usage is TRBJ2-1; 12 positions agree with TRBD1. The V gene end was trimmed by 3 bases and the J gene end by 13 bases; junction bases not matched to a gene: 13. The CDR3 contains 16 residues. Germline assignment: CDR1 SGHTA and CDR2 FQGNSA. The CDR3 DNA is TGTGCCAGCAGCTTGCGACCGGGACAGGGGGCCCTCTTCCAGTTCTTC. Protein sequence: CASSLRPGQGALFQFF.

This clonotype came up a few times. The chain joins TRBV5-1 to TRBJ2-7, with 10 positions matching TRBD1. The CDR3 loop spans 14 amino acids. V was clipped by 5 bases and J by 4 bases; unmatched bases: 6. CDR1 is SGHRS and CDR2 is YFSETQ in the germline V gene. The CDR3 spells CASRSTGGGYEQYF. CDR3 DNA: TGCGCCAGCAGGTCGACAGGGGGCGGTTACGAGCAGTACTTC.

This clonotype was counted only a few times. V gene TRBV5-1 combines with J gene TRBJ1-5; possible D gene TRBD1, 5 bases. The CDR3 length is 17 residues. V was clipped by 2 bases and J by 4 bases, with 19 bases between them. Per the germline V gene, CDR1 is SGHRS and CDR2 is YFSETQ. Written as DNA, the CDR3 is TGCGCCAGCAGCTTTGACAGCCCATACTTAGTAAATCAGCCCCAGCATTTT. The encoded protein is CASSFDSPYLVNQPQHF.

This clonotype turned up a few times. CDR3: CASSYRPGGYGYTF. CDR3 in DNA: TGTGCCAGCAGTTACCGACCAGGGGGGTATGGCTACACCTTC. The genes are TRBV6-5 and TRBJ1-2, with 7 bases fitting TRBD1. Per the germline V gene, CDR1 is MNHEY and CDR2 is SVGAGI. The CDR3 sequence is 14 residues long. Trimming at V came to 2 bases and at J to 5 bases, leaving 5 bases not matched to a gene.

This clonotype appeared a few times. In nucleotides, the CDR3 is TGTGCCAGCAGCCCCCCTGACATAGGGGGACTTGGCTACACCTTC. Translating it yields CASSPPDIGGLGYTF. This sequence joins TRBV6-5 and TRBJ1-2; D might be TRBD1 (6 bases). The CDR3 covers 15 residues. The V and J ends lost 6 bases and 7 bases respectively, with 21 bases between them. The germline CDR1 and CDR2 sequences are MNHEY and SVGAGI.

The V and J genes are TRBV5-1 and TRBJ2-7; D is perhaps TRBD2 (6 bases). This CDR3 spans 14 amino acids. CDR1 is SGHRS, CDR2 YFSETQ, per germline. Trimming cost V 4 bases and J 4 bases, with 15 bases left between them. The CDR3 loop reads CASSKGGTGYEQYF. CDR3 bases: TGCGCCAGCAGCAAGGGCGGGACGGGATACGAGCAGTACTTC.

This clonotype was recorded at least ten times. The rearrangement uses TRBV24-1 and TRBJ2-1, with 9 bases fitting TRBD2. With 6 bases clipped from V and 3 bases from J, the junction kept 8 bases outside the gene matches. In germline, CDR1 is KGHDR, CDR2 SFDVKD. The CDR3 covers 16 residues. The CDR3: CATSIPSGENYNEQFF. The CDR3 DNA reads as TGTGCCACCAGTATCCCTAGCGGGGAGAACTACAATGAGCAGTTCTTC.

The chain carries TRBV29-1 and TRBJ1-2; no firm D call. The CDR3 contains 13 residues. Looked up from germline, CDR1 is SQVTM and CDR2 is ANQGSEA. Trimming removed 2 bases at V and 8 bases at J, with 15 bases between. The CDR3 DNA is TGCAGCGTTGAATCGGGCCAGGCTGGGGGCTACACCTTC. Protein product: CSVESGQAGGYTF.

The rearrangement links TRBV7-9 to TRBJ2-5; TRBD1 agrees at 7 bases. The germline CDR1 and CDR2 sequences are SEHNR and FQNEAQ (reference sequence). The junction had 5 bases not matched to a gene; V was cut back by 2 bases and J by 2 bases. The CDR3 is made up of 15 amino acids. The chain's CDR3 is CASSLRDSSQETQYF. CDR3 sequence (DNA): TGTGCCAGCAGCTTACGGGACAGCTCACAAGAGACCCAGTACTTC.

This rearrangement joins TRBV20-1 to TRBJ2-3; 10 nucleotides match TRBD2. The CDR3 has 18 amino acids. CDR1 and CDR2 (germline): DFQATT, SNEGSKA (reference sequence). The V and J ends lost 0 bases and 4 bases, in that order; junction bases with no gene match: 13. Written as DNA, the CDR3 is TGCAGTGCTAGAGATCTTTGGAAGCGGGAGGGCCTCGCAGATACGCAGTATTTT. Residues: CSARDLWKREGLADTQYF.

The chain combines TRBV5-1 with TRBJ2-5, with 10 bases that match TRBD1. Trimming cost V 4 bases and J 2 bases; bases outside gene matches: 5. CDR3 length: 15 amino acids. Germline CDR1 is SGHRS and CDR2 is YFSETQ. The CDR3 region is CASSVSGQGQETQYF. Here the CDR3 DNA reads TGCGCCAGCAGCGTTTCGGGACAGGGGCAAGAGACCCAGTACTTC.

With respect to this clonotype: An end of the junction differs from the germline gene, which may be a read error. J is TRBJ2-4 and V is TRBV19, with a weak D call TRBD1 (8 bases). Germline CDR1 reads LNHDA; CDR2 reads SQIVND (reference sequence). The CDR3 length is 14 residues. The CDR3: CGSTQTGEGNIQYF. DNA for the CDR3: TGTGGCAGTACCCAGACAGGGGAGGGAAACATTCAGTACTTC.

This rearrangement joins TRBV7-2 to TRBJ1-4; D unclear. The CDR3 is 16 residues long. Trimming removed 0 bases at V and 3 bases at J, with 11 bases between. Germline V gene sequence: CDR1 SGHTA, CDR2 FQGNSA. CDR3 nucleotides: TGTGCCAGCAGCTTAGCGCGGGCAGCTCCTAATGAAAAACTGTTTTTT. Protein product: CASSLARAAPNEKLFF.

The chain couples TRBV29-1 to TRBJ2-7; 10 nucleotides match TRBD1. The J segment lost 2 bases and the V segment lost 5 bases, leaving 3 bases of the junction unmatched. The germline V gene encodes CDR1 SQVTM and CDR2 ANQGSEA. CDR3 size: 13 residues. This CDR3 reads CSVRGQGTYEQYF. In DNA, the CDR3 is TGCAGCGTTCGGGGACAGGGGACCTACGAGCAGTACTTC.

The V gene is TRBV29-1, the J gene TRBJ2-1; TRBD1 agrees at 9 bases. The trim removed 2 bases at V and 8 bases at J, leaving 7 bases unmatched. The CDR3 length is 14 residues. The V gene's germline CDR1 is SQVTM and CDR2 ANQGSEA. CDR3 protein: CSVESGTGRHEQFF. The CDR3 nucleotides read TGCAGCGTTGAATCCGGGACAGGGCGTCATGAGCAGTTCTTC.

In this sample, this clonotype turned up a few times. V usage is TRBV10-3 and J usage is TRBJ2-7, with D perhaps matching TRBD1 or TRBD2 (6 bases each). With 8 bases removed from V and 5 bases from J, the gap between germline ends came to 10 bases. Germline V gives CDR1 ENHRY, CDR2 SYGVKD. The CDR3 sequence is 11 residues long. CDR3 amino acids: CAIGGRDEQYF. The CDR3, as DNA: TGTGCCATCGGGGGGCGGGACGAGCAGTACTTC.

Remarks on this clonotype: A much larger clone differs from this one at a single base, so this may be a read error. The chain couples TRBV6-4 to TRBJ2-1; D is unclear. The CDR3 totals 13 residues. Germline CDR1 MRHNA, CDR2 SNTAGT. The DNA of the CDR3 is TGTGCCAGCAGTGGGCCAAGTGGAAATGAGCAGATCTTC. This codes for CASSGPSGNEQIF.